This TCR beta chain was recorded in a study of shared clonotypes between healthy human individuals. It was across several immunoSEQ plates that each subset's genomic DNA was evenly split. How the authors handled the data: Junction-only immunoSEQ sequences carried no quality scores, so filtering differed. Clones were sequenced by immunoSEQ multiplex PCR, and TCRdb holds only the in-frame ones, with some missing. V, J and clone size reflect that table, while D and trimming were determined from the DNA. The table lists 1.6 million or so clones, roughly 97% of them singletons. As regards this clone: The antigen remains undetermined.

Study-wide results and limits: Donor clonotype sharing was expected to depend on sequencing depth. On the whole, naive subsets had larger estimated richness than memory subsets had.

CDR1 and CDR2 from the germline V gene are SGHVS and FQNEAQ. V gave up 2 bases and J gave up 6 bases; unmatched junction bases: 8. CDR3 size: 16 residues. This TCR was sampled from a man aged 25-40 years in good health. Sequencing used naive CD4+ T cells sorted from blood. Noted subset: CD45RA+ positively selected. The chain employs TRBV7-8 and TRBJ1-2; 11 bases line up with TRBD1. The CDR3, as DNA: TGTGCCAGCAGCTTACCCGGGACAGGGGGAGCGAATGGCTACACCTTC. It yields the protein CASSLPGTGGANGYTF.